This T cell receptor beta chain was obtained from a study of shared clonotypes between healthy human individuals. The overall study: Sampling drew on donors who were a couple of women and three men aged 18 to 49. Study-level results: Donors were few, which limited the genetic and exposure-history diversity represented.

Produced via immunoSEQ multiplex PCR; TCRdb's table is partial and in-frame only. Among some 1.4 million clones listed, roughly 96% were seen once. The CDR3 covers 15 residues. Germline values: CDR1 SGHAT, CDR2 FQNNGV. Losses at the gene ends were 1 base for V and 2 bases for J; bases not matched to a gene: 5. This clone was found once. Its antigen remains unknown. The sequence was obtained from a man aged 25-45 years in good health. This chain connects TRBV11-2 to TRBJ2-7, with 7 bases identical to TRBD1. Material: naive CD4+ T cells sorted from blood. As to subset: CD45RA+ positively selected. This chain's CDR3 is CASSLGPGGAYEQYF. The CDR3 bases are TGTGCCAGCAGCTTAGGGCCAGGGGGAGCCTACGAGCAGTACTTC.